This T cell receptor (beta chain) was identified during a study of cytomegalovirus exposure and HLA in healthy donors. For the study at large: In a previous analysis, 100 million to 140 million unique TCR beta sequences were found from some 200 million T cells.

13 Jbeta primers and 60 Vbeta primers were used for the PCR. Assay: immunoSEQ multiplex PCR; the TCRdb copy retains only in-frame clones and omits some. The sample shows some 150,000 clones, 60% to 85% of them seen only once. Study observations and caveats: What was likely a sequencing artifact was a cluster of highly shared sequence variants.

Germline trimming cut 4 bases from V and 3 bases from J; bases unmatched to any gene: 9. Germline CDR1 reads LNHDA; CDR2 reads SQIVND (reference sequence). This CDR3 has 15 amino acids. In regard to this clone: Its antigen is unknown.

The V gene is TRBV19, the J gene TRBJ2-7; 7 nucleotides agree with TRBD2. The TCR comes from a man between 25 and 39 years old in good health and CMV-seropositive. Sequencing was performed on PBMCs. The CDR3 DNA reads TGTGCCAGTAGTAACGGGATTGGGGGGGTCTACGAGCAGTACTTC. Translated: CASSNGIGGVYEQYF.